This TCR beta chain was recorded in a study of T cells in Graves' hyperthyroidism and ophthalmopathy. Amplification of TCR beta CDR3 regions used RNA as the template. Carried out on the TCR CDR3, a first-round RT-PCR used the HTBI primer set. TCRdb used MiXCR to reprocess the multiplex PCR reads, holding one entry per CDR3 protein. The table lists under 700,000 distinct CDR3 sequences, about 43% of them singletons. With 6 bases removed from V and 8 bases from J, the gap between germline ends came to 16 bases. This CDR3 contains 13 residues. This clonotype was detected a few times. Sequences were obtained from peripheral blood or thyroid tissue (not recorded which). The TCR sequence derives from a woman aged 18-29 years with Graves' hyperthyroidism. This sequence joins TRBV12-3 or TRBV12-4 and TRBJ1-2; D might be TRBD1 (6 bases). The CDR3 nucleotides are TGTGCCAGCAGATCCCAAGGGGGAACGGGCTACACCTTC. Translating it yields CASRSQGGTGYTF.